These 10 T cell receptor beta chains were sequenced from one sample in a study of post-analysis software for immune sequencing data (dated by TCRdb to 2014 to 2015). Broad study findings and their caveats: Significantly higher frequencies in patients than in controls were found for roughly 5 TRBV segments, including TRBV5-6, TRBV5-1 and TRBV20-1.

Which antigens these TCRs recognize remains unknown. The method behind the library was PCR. Sequencing instrument: Illumina HiSeq 2500. To reduce PCR and sequencing biases, unique molecular identifiers were incorporated into the TCR beta cDNA libraries. Using fastp trimming at Q25 and MiXCR clonotype assembly, TCRdb reanalyzed the public sequencing data and kept in-frame beta chains. Each CDR3 protein gets just one entry, which takes the most common genes and DNA from the rows behind it. In this sample the table shows about 820,000 distinct CDR3 sequences, about 57% of which occur a single time. 4.6% of the sample lies in the top ten. Sequenced input: blood. These receptors originate from a girl aged 10-17 years with multiple sclerosis.

V usage is TRBV20-1 and J usage is TRBJ1-1; 7 positions agree with TRBD1. CDR3 length: 14 amino acids. Germline trimming cut 0 bases from V and 4 bases from J; bases unmatched to any gene: 5. Germline loops: CDR1 DFQATT, CDR2 SNEGSKA (reference sequence). This chain's CDR3 is CSARDGQGVTEAFF. CDR3 bases: TGCAGTGCTAGAGATGGGCAGGGGGTCACTGAAGCTTTCTTT.

The J gene is TRBJ2-7, the V gene TRBV29-1, with D maybe TRBD2 (6 bases). The CDR3 consists of 11 residues. Germline values: CDR1 SQVTM, CDR2 ANQGSEA. V lost 6 bases and J lost 6, with 12 bases in between. The CDR3 protein is CSVPGEVEQYF. For the CDR3, the DNA is TGCAGCGTCCCGGGAGAGGTCGAGCAGTACTTC.

The chain combines TRBV6-7 with TRBJ2-7; D call uncertain. TRBV6-7 is flagged as an ORF with uncertain function. The CDR3 is made up of 10 amino acids. Between the trimmed V and J ends, which lost 10 bases and 0 bases, there was a span of 4 bases. This CDR3 is CATFSYEQYF. The CDR3 DNA reads as TGTGCCACCTTCTCCTACGAGCAGTACTTC.

This clonotype was seen a few times. The V call is TRBV4-2, the J call TRBJ2-1; TRBD1 might be the D (5 bases). Trimming removed 4 bases at V and 10 bases at J, with 17 bases between. CDR3 length: 14 amino acids. From germline, CDR1 is LGHNA and CDR2 YNFKEQ. The CDR3: CASSPGDSLLEQFF. DNA for the CDR3: TGTGCCAGCAGCCCAGGCGACAGCCTCCTGGAGCAGTTCTTC.

V is TRBV6-4 and J is TRBJ2-3; D unresolved. Per the germline V gene, CDR1 is MRHNA and CDR2 is SNTAGT. There are 16 residues in the CDR3. Trimming shortened V by 0 bases and J by 0 bases, and 10 bases separated the two germline ends. CDR3 region: CASSDSASRSTDTQYF. As DNA, the CDR3 is TGTGCCAGCAGTGACTCGGCATCCCGTAGCACAGATACGCAGTATTTT.

The chain is built from TRBV10-3 and TRBJ2-7; TRBD2 aligns across 10 bases. After removal of 5 bases from V and 4 bases from J, the junction contained 5 bases not matched to a gene. Germline V lookup: CDR1 ENHRY, CDR2 SYGVKD. The CDR3 length is 14 residues. The CDR3 region has the DNA TGTGCCATCAGTAGAGCGGGGGGGCCGTACGAGCAGTACTTC. Encoded protein: CAISRAGGPYEQYF.

The chain links TRBV5-1 to TRBJ2-3, with 7 bases identical to TRBD1. The CDR3 spans 16 residues. CDR1 is SGHRS, CDR2 YFSETQ, per germline. Trimming took 4 bases from V and 3 from J; bases not matched to a gene: 11. DNA of the CDR3: TGCGCCAGCAGCCCGGCCCCAGGGGGAGAGACAGATACGCAGTATTTT. This translates into CASSPAPGGETDTQYF. The full variable domain, with the rest looked up from reference TRBV5-1 and TRBJ2-3, is KAGVTQTPRYLIKTRGQQVTLSCSPISGHRSVSWYQQTPGQGLQFLFEYFSETQRNKGNFPGRFSGRQFSNSRSEMNVSTLELGDSALYLCASSPAPGGETDTQYFGPGTRLTVL.

The CDR3: CSARPQHRTGKSQPQHF. CDR3 nucleotide sequence: TGCAGTGCTAGACCTCAACACCGGACAGGGAAGAGTCAGCCCCAGCATTTT. The chain combines TRBV20-1 with TRBJ1-5; 8 nucleotides agree with TRBD1. The CDR3 length is 17 residues. Germline CDR1 is DFQATT and CDR2 is SNEGSKA (reference sequence). With V trimmed by 2 bases and J by 6 bases, 15 bases remained unmatched.

V usage is TRBV11-1 and J usage is TRBJ2-5; D is possibly TRBD2 (6 bases). The CDR3 spans 15 residues. Germline assignment: CDR1 SGHAT and CDR2 FQDESV (reference sequence). The ends were cut back, 5 bases at V and 2 bases at J, with 15 bases in the middle. CDR3 nucleotide sequence: TGTGCCAGCAGCGGGGGGATGTACGGGCAAGAGACCCAGTACTTC. Its protein is CASSGGMYGQETQYF.

This sequence joins TRBV20-1 and TRBJ2-1; tentatively, D is TRBD1 or TRBD2 (5 bases each). This CDR3 is 13 amino acids long. Germline V gene sequence: CDR1 DFQATT, CDR2 SNEGSKA (reference sequence). Trimming took off 3 bases at V and 3 bases at J, with 9 bases between the two ends. This chain's CDR3 is CSASRGGYNEQFF. The CDR3 coding sequence is TGCAGTGCTAGTCGTGGGGGCTACAATGAGCAGTTCTTC.